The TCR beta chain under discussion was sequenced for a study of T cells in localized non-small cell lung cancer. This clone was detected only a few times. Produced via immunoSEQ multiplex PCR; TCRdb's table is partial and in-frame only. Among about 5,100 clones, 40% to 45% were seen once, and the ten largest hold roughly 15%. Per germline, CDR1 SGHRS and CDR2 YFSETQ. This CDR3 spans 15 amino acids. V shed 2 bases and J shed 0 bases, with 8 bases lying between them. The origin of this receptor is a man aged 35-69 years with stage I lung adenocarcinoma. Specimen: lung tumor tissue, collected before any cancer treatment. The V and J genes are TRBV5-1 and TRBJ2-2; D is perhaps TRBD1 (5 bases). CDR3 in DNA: TGCGCCAGCAGCTTAAGGGGCACGAACACCGGGGAGCTGTTTTTT. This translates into CASSLRGTNTGELFF.